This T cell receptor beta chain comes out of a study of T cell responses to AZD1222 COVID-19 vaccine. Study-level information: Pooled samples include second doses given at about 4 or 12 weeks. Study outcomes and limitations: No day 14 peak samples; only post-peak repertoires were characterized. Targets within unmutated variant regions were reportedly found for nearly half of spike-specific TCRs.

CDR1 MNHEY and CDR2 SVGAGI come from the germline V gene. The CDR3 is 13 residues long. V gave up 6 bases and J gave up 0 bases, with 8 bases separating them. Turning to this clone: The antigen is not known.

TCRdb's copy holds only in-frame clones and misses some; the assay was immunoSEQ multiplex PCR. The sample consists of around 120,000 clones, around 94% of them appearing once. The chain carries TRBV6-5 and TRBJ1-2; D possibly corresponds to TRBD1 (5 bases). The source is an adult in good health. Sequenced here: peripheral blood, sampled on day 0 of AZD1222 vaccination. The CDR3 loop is CASRVTANYGYTF. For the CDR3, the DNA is TGTGCCAGCAGGGTGACAGCTAACTATGGCTACACCTTC.